This T cell receptor (beta chain) was retrieved from a study of T cells in Graves' hyperthyroidism and ophthalmopathy. This clonotype has a count of ten or more. Its specificity is unknown. Amplified TCR beta CDR3 regions derived from RNA transcripts. A set of HTBI primers served as the primers for a first-round RT-PCR of the TCR CDR3. From the multiplex PCR reads, TCRdb called clonotypes with MiXCR, one entry per CDR3 protein. The table lists under 400,000 distinct CDR3 sequences, 11% to 15% of them singletons. General observations from the study: Most expanded thyroid clonotypes above 0.001 recurred in blood. The authors' 13 V-J model separated ophthalmopathy from stable hyperthyroidism.

Not enrolled were patients with uncontrolled infection, other autoimmune disease, pregnancy or lactation. With 6 bases clipped from V and 7 bases from J, the junction kept 12 bases outside the gene matches. This CDR3 region has 16 residues. Sequenced material: blood. This clonotype originated in a woman aged 55-70 years with Graves' hyperthyroidism. The V call is TRBV12-3 or TRBV12-4, the J call TRBJ2-2, with 9 bases aligning to TRBD2. The CDR3 DNA reads TGTGCCAGCAGCTCCGGGACTAGCTCTGGGGGCGGGGAGCTGTTTTTT. Translation: CASSSGTSSGGGELFF.